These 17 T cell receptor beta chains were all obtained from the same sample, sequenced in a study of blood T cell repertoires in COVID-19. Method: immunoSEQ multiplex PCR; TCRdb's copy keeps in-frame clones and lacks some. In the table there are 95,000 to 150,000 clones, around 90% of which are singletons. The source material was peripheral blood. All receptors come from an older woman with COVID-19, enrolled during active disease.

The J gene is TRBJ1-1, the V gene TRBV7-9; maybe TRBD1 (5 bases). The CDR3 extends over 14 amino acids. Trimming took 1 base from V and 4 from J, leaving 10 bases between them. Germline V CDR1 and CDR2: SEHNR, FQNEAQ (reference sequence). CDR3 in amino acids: CASSLGGGGTEAFF. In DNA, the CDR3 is TGTGCCAGCAGCTTAGGGGGCGGCGGCACTGAAGCTTTCTTT.

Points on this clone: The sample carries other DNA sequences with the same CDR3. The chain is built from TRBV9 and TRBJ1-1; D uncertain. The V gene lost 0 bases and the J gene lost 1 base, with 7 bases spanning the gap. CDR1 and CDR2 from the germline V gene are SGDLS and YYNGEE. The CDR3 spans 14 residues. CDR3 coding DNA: TGTGCCAGCAGCGTAGGCCGTAGGAACACTGAAGCTTTCTTT. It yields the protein CASSVGRRNTEAFF.

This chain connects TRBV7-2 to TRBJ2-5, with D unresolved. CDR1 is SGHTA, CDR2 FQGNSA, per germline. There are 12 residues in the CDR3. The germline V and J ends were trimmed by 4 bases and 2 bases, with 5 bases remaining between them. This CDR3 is CASSSLQETQYF. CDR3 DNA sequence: TGTGCCAGCAGCTCCCTGCAAGAGACCCAGTACTTC.

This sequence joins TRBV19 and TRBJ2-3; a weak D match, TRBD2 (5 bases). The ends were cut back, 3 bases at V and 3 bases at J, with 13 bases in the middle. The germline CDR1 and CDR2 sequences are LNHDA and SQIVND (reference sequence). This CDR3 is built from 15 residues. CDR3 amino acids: CASSIGLKATDTQYF. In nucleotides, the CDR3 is TGTGCCAGTAGTATTGGACTGAAGGCGACAGATACGCAGTATTTT.

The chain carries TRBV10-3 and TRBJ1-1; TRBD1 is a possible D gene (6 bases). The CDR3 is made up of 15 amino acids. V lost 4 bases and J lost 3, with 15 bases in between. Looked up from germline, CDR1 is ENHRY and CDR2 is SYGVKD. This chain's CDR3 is CAISGVGGVDTEAFF. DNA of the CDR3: TGTGCCATCAGTGGCGTAGGGGGGGTGGACACTGAAGCTTTCTTT.

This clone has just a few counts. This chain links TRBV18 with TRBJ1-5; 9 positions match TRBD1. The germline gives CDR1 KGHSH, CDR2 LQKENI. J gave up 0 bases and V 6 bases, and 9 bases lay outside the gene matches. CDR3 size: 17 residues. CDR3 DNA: TGTGCCAGCTCGCCGGGACAGGGCGTCAATAGCAATCAGCCCCAGCATTTT. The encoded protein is CASSPGQGVNSNQPQHF.

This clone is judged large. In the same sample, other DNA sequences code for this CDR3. CDR3 amino acids: CASSYSISSGRQETQYF. The DNA for the CDR3 is TGTGCCAGCAGTTACTCGATATCTAGCGGGCGTCAAGAGACCCAGTACTTC. This rearrangement joins TRBV6-2 or TRBV6-3 to TRBJ2-5; 8 bases are shared with TRBD2. Germline values: CDR1 MNHEY, CDR2 SVGEGT. The CDR3 runs 17 residues. J lost 2 bases, V lost 0 bases, and 8 bases had no gene match.

CDR3 loop: CASSQAEGYYGYTF. The CDR3 nucleotides are TGTGCCAGCAGCCAAGCGGAGGGGTACTATGGCTACACCTTC. The V gene is TRBV3-1 (or the pseudogene TRBV3-2), the J gene TRBJ1-2; perhaps TRBD1 as D (5 bases). The CDR3 length is 14 residues. V was cut by 1 base and J by 3 bases, with 9 bases left in between. Germline CDR1 is LGHDT and CDR2 is YNNKEL (reference sequence).

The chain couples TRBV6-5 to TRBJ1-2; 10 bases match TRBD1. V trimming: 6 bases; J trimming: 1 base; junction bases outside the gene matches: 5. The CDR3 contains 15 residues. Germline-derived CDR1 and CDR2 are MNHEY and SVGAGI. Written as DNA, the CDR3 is TGTGCCAGCAGGCCGGGACAGGGGCATAACTATGGCTACACCTTC. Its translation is CASRPGQGHNYGYTF.

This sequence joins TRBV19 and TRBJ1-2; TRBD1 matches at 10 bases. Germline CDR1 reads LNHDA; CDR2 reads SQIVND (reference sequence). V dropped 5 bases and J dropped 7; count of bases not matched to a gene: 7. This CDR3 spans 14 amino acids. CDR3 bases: TGTGCCAGTAGTTATCCGGGACAGGGGTTTGGCTACACCTTC. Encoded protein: CASSYPGQGFGYTF.

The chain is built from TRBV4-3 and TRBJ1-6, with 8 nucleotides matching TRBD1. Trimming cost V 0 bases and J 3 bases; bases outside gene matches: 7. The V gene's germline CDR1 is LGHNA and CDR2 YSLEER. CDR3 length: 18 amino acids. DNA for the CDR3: TGCGCCAGCAGCCAAGATCTTCAGGGGGCGGACTATAATTCACCCCTCCACTTT. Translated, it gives CASSQDLQGADYNSPLHF.

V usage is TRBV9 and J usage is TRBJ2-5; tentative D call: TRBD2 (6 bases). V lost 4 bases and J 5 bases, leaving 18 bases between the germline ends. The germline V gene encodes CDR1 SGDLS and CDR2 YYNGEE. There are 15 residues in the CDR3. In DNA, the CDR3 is TGTGCCAGCAGCACCCGCGGGACGGCGGGCGAGACCCAGTACTTC. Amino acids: CASSTRGTAGETQYF.

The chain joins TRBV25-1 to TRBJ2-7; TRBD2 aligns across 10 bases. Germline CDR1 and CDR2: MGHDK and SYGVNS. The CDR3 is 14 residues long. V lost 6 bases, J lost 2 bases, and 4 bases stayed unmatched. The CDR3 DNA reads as TGTGCCAGCAGGCCGGGACTAGCGACCTACGAGCAGTACTTC. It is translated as CASRPGLATYEQYF.

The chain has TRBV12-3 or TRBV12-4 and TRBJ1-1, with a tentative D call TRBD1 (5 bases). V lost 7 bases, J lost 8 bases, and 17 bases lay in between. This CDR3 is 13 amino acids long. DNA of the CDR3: TGTGCCAGCAACCGTGGACATTCGACGGAAGCTTTCTTT. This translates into CASNRGHSTEAFF.

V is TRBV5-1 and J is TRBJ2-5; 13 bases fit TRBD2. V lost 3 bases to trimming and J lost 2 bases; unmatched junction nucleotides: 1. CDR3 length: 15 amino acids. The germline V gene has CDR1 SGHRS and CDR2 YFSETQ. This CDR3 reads CASSSTSGGQETQYF. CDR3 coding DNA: TGCGCCAGCAGCTCGACTAGCGGGGGGCAAGAGACCCAGTACTTC.

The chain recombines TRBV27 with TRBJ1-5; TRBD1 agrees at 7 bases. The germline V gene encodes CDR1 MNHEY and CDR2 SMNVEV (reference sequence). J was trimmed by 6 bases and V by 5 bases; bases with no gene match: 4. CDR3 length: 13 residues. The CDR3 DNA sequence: TGTGCCAGCAGTGTAACAGGGGTTCAGCCCCAGCATTTT. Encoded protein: CASSVTGVQPQHF.

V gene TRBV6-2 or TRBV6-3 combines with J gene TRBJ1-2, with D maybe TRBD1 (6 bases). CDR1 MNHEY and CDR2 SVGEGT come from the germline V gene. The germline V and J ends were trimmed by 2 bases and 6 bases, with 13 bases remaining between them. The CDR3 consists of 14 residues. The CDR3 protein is CASSYRAGVDGYTF. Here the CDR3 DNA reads TGTGCCAGCAGTTACAGGGCAGGGGTCGATGGCTACACCTTC.